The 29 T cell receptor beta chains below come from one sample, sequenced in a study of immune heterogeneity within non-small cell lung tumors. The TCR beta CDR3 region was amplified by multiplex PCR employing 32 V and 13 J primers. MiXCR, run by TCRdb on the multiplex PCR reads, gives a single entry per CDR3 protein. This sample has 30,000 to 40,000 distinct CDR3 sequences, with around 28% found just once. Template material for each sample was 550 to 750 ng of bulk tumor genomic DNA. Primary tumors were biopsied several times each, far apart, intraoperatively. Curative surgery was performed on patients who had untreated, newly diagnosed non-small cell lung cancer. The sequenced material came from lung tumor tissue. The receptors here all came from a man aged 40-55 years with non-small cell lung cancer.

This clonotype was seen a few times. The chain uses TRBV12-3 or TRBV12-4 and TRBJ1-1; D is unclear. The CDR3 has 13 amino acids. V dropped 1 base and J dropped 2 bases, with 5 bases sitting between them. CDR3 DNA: TGTGCCAGCAGTTTAGTCATTAACACTGAAGCTTTCTTT. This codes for CASSLVINTEAFF.

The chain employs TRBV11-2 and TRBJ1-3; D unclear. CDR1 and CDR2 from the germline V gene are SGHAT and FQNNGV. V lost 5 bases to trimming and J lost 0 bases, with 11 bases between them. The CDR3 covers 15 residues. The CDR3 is CASSHTDGSGNTIYF. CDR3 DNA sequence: TGTGCCAGCAGCCACACTGACGGCTCTGGAAACACCATATATTTT.

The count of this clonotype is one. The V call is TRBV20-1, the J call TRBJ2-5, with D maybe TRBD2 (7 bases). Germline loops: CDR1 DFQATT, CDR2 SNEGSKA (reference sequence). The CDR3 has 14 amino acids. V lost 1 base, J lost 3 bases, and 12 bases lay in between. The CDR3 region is CSARGGGYKETQYF. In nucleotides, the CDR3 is TGCAGTGCTAGAGGGGGGGGCTACAAAGAGACCCAGTACTTC.

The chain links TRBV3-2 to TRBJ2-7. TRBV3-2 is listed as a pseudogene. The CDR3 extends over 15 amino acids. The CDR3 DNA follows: TGTGCCAGCAGCTACCAGACATGGCCGAGGAACGAGCAGTACTTC. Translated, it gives CASSYQTWPRNEQYF.

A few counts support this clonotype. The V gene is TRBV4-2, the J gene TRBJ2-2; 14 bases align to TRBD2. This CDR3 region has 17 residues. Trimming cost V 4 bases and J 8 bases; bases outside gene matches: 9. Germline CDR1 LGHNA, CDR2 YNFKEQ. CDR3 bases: TGTGCCAGCAGCCCTACCGGGACTAGCGGGAGCGGAGGGGAGCTGTTTTTT. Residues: CASSPTGTSGSGGELFF.

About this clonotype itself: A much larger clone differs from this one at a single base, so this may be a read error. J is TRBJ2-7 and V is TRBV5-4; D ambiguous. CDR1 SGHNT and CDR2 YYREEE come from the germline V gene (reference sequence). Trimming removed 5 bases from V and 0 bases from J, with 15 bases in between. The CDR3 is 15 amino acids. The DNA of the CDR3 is TGTGCCAGCAGGGCTTTACGTAAGGGCTCCTACGAGCAGTACTTC. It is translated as CASRALRKGSYEQYF.

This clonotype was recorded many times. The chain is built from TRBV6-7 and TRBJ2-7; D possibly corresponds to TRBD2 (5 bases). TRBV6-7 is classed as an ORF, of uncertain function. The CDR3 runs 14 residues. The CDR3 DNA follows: TGTGCGTATTTTACCGGGATCAGCGACTACGAGCAGTACTTC. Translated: CAYFTGISDYEQYF.

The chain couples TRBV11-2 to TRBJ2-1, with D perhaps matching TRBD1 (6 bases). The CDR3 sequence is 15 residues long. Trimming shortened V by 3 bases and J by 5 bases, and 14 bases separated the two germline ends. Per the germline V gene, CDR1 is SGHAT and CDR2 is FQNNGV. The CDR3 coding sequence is TGTGCCAGCAGCTTGTGGGGGCAGGGAGACAATGAGCAGTTCTTC. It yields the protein CASSLWGQGDNEQFF.

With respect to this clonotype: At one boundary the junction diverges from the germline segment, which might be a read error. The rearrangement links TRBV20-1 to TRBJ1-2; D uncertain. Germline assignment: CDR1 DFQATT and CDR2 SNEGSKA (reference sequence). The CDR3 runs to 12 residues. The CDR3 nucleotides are TGCAGAGCTAGAGATTACAGCTTGGGCTACACCTTC. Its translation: CRARDYSLGYTF.

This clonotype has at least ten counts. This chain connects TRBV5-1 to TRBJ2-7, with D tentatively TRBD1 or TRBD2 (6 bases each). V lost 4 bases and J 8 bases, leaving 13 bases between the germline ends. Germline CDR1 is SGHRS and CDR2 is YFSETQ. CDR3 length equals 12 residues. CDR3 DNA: TGCGCCAGCAGCGACTTACGGGGGCAGCAGTACTTC. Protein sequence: CASSDLRGQQYF.

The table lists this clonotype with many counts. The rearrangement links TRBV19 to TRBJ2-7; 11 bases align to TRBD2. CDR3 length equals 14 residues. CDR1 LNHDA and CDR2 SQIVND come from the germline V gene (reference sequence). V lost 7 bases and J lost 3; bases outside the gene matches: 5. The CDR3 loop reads CASTPGTSGYEQYF. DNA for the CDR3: TGTGCCAGTACTCCCGGGACTAGCGGCTACGAGCAGTACTTC.

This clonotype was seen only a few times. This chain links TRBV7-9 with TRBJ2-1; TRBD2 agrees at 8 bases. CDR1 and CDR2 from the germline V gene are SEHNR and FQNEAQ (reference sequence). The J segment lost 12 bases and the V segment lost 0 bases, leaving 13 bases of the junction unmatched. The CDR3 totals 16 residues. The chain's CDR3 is CASSLAQSGGTRGQFF. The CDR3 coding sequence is TGTGCCAGCAGCTTAGCGCAAAGCGGGGGCACAAGAGGGCAGTTCTTC.

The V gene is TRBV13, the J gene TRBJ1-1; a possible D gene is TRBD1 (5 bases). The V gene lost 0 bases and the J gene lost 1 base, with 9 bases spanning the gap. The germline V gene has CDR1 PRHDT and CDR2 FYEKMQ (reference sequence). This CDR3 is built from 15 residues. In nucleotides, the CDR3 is TGTGCCAGCAGCTTAGGCCGGGGGGGGAACACTGAAGCTTTCTTT. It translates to CASSLGRGGNTEAFF.

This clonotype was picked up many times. In nucleotides, the CDR3 is TGTGCCTGGATACGGCAATCTTGCTATGGCTACACCTTC. It encodes CAWIRQSCYGYTF. The rearrangement links TRBV30 to TRBJ1-2; no firm D call. This CDR3 comprises 13 residues. Germline-derived CDR1 and CDR2 are GTSNPN and SVGIG (reference sequence). V lost 4 bases to trimming and J lost 4 bases, with 13 bases between them.

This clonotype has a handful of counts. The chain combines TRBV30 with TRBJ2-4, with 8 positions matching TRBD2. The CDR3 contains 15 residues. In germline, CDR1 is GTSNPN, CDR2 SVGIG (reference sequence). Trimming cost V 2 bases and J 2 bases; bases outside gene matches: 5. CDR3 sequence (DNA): TGTGCCTGGAGTAAGCGGGAGATAACCAAAAACATTCAGTACTTC. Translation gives CAWSKREITKNIQYF.

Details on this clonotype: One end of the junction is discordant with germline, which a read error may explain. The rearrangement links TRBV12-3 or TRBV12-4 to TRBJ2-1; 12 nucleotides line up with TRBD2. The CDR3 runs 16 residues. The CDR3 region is CASSRLGTSGYNEEFF. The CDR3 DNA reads TGTGCCAGCAGTAGACTTGGGACTAGCGGGTATAATGAGGAGTTCTTC.

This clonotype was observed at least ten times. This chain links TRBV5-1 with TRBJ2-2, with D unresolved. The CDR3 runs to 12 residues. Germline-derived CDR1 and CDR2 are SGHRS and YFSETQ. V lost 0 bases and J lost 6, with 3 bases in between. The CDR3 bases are TGCGCCAGCAGCTTGGTTCCCGGGGAGCTGTTTTTT. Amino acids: CASSLVPGELFF.

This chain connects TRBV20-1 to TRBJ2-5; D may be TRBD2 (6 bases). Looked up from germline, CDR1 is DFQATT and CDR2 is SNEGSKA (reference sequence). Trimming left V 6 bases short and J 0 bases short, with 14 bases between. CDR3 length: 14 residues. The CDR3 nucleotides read TGCAGTGCCCTGAGAGCGGGCAACCAAGAGACCCAGTACTTC. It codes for CSALRAGNQETQYF.

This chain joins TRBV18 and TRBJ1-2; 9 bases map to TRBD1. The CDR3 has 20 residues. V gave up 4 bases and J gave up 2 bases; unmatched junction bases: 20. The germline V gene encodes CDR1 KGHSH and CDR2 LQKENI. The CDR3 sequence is CASSLRQPGQGTTYNYGYTF. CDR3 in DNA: TGTGCCAGCTCACTAAGGCAACCGGGACAGGGAACAACTTACAACTATGGCTACACCTTC.

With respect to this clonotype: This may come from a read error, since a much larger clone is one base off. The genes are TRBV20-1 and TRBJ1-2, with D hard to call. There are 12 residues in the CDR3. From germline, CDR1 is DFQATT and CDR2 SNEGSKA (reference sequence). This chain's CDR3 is CSASGENYVYTF. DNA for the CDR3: TGCAGTGCTAGTGGGGAGAACTATGTCTACACCTTC.

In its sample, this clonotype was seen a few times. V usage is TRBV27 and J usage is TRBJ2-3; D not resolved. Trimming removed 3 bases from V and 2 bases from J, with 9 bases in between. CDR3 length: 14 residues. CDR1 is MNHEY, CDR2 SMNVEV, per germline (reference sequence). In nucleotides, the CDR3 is TGTGCCAGCAGTTTTTACCAAGACACAGATACGCAGTATTTT. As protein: CASSFYQDTDTQYF.

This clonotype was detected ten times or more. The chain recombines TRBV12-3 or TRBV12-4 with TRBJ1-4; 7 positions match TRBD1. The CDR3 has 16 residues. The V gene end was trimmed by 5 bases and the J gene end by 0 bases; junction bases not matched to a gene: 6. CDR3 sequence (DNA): TGTGCCAGCAGTCCGGGACAGTTTGCAACTAATGAAAAACTGTTTTTT. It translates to CASSPGQFATNEKLFF.

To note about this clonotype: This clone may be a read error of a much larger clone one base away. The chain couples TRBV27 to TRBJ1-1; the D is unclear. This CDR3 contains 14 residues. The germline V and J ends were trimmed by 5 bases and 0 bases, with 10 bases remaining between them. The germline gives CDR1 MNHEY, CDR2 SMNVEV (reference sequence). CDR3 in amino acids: CASSLGGVNTEAFF. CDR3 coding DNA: TGTGCCAGCAGTCTCGGTGGGGTGAACACTGAAGCTTTCTTT.

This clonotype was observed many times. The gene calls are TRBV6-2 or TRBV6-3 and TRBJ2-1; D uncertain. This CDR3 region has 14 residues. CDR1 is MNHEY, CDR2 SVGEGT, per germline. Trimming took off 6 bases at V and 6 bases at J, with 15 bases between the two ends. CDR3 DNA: TGTGCCAGCAGCTACGAACTCCGCAGCAATGAGCAGTTCTTC. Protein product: CASSYELRSNEQFF.

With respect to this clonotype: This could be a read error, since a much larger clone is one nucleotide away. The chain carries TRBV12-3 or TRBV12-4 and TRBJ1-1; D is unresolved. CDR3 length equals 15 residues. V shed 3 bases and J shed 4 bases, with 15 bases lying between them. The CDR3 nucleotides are TGTGCCAGCAGTTTTGGAGTCAGCCACGTCACTGAAGCTTTCTTT. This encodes CASSFGVSHVTEAFF.

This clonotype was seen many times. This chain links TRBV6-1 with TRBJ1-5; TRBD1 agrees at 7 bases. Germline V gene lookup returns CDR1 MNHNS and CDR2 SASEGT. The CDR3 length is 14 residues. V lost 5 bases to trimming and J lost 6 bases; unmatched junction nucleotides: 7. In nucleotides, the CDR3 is TGTGCCAGCAGTTCCCGACAGGGAGGTCAGCCCCAGCATTTT. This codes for CASSSRQGGQPQHF.

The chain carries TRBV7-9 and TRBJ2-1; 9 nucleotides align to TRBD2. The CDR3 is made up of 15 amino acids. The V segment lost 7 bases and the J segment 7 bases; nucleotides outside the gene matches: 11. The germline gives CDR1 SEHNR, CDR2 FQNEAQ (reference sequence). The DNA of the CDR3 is TGTGCCAGCATCCCCCGGGGACTAGCCTCGAATGAGCAGTTCTTC. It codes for CASIPRGLASNEQFF.

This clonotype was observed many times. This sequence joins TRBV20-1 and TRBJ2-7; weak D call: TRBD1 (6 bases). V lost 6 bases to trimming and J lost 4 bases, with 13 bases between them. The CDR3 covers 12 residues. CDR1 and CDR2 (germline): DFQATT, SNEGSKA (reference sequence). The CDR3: CSARDIEYEQYF. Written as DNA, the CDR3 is TGCAGTGCCCGGGACATTGAATACGAGCAGTACTTC.

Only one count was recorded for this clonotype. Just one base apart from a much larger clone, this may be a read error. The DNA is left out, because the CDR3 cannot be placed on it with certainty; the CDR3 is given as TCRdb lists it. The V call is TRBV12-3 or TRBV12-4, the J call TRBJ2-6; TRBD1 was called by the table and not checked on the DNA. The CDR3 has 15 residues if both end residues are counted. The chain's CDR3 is CASSLWGHGANVPTF.